The 21 T cell receptor beta chains below come from one sample, sequenced in a study of blood T cell repertoires in COVID-19. Sequencing used immunoSEQ multiplex PCR; TCRdb keeps in-frame clones, though not all of them. This sample has 200,000 or so clones, with roughly four fifths found just once. The sample comprised peripheral blood. These receptors were collected from a man in his thirties or forties with active or convalescent COVID-19.

This clone was counted only a few times. The chain couples TRBV4-3 to TRBJ2-7; 9 positions match TRBD2. The CDR3 is 15 residues long. Germline CDR1 and CDR2: LGHNA and YSLEER. Trimming removed 4 bases from V and 5 bases from J; junction bases left unmatched: 9. This chain's CDR3 is CASSPDSGRGHEQYF. DNA of the CDR3: TGCGCCAGCAGCCCCGATAGCGGGAGAGGGCACGAGCAGTACTTC.

The chain combines TRBV3-1 (or the pseudogene TRBV3-2) with TRBJ1-4; 9 bases are shared with TRBD1. Germline CDR1 LGHDT, CDR2 YNNKEL (reference sequence). CDR3 length: 15 residues. Unmatched junction bases numbered 8, after V lost 5 bases and J lost 7 bases. In nucleotides, the CDR3 is TGTGCCAGCAGCGACAGGGGGAGGTTGCTTGAAAAACTGTTTTTT. It yields the protein CASSDRGRLLEKLFF.

This sequence joins TRBV2 and TRBJ1-6; weak D call: TRBD1 (5 bases). The CDR3 loop spans 14 amino acids. Germline V gives CDR1 SNHLY, CDR2 FYNNEI. The V end was cut by 1 base, the J end by 8 bases, with 9 bases between. The CDR3 nucleotides read TGTGCCAGCAGTGAAGTCGCGGGGCATTCACCCCTCCACTTT. Protein: CASSEVAGHSPLHF. The full variable domain, in which reference TRBV2 and TRBJ1-6 provide the parts outside the CDR3, is EPEVTQTPSHQVTQMGQEVILRCVPISNHLYFYWYRQILGQKVEFLVSFYNNEISEKSEIFDDQFSVERPDGSNFTLKIRSTKLEDSAMYFCASSEVAGHSPLHFGNGTRLTVT.

This chain uses TRBV6-4 with TRBJ2-6; 9 nucleotides agree with TRBD1. Per the germline V gene, CDR1 is MRHNA and CDR2 is SNTAGT. CDR3 size: 16 residues. The V gene end was trimmed by 4 bases and the J gene end by 4 bases; junction bases not matched to a gene: 5. CDR3 sequence reads: CASSGGTGYGANVLTF. The CDR3 DNA sequence: TGTGCCAGCAGTGGAGGGACAGGGTACGGGGCCAACGTCCTGACTTTC.

V is TRBV19 and J is TRBJ2-3; 7 bases agree with TRBD2. With V trimmed by 7 bases and J by 10 bases, 14 bases remained unmatched. CDR1 and CDR2 from the germline V gene are LNHDA and SQIVND (reference sequence). The length of the CDR3 is 14 residues. Written as DNA, the CDR3 is TGTGCCAGTATACATAGCGGGCAGGGCGAGTCGCAGTATTTT. Protein sequence: CASIHSGQGESQYF.

Only one count was recorded for this clone. This rearrangement joins TRBV2 to TRBJ2-2, with D perhaps TRBD2 (7 bases). V was cut by 0 bases and J by 5 bases, with 10 bases left in between. This CDR3 contains 15 residues. The germline CDR1 and CDR2 sequences are SNHLY and FYNNEI. This CDR3 is CASSEAGGGTGELFF. CDR3 coding DNA: TGTGCCAGCAGTGAAGCGGGAGGGGGGACCGGGGAGCTGTTTTTT.

The chain is built from TRBV5-4 and TRBJ2-7, with 10 bases fitting TRBD1. Germline values: CDR1 SGHNT, CDR2 YYREEE (reference sequence). V lost 6 bases and J lost 5; bases outside the gene matches: 5. The CDR3 contains 13 residues. CDR3 amino acids: CASTTGQGDEQYV. DNA of the CDR3: TGTGCCAGCACCACCGGACAGGGGGACGAGCAGTACGTC.

The chain is built from TRBV9 and TRBJ2-2, with 7 bases identical to TRBD1. The germline gives CDR1 SGDLS, CDR2 YYNGEE. The CDR3 spans 16 residues. V was pared by 4 bases and J by 1 base, with 7 bases of the junction left unmatched. The CDR3 region has the DNA TGTGCCAGCAGCTTCACCGGGACAGAGAACACCGGGGAGCTGTTTTTT. Its translation is CASSFTGTENTGELFF.

The CDR3 here is CASSSRTAINTEAFF. For the CDR3, the DNA is TGTGCCAGCAGTTCCCGGACTGCGATAAACACTGAAGCTTTCTTT. The chain has TRBV27 and TRBJ1-1; unclear D gene. V was trimmed by 4 bases and J by 2 bases, leaving 14 bases between them. CDR3 length: 15 residues. Germline V CDR1 and CDR2: MNHEY, SMNVEV (reference sequence).

The V and J genes are TRBV6-5 and TRBJ1-6; D is unresolved. V lost 2 bases, J lost 7 bases, and 12 bases lay in between. CDR1 and CDR2 (germline): MNHEY, SVGAGI. This CDR3 contains 15 residues. The CDR3 is CASSYRADGNSPLHF. In DNA form, the CDR3 reads TGTGCCAGCAGTTACCGAGCAGACGGGAATTCACCCCTCCACTTT.

The chain recombines TRBV28 with TRBJ2-7; TRBD1 agrees at 11 bases. The CDR3 length is 14 residues. V dropped 3 bases and J dropped 3; count of bases not matched to a gene: 1. Germline values: CDR1 MDHEN, CDR2 SYDVKM. The CDR3 spells CASSFGTGGYEQYF. The CDR3 DNA sequence: TGTGCCAGCAGTTTTGGGACAGGGGGCTACGAGCAGTACTTC.

The chain joins TRBV5-4 to TRBJ1-1; D gene ambiguous. CDR1 is SGHNT, CDR2 YYREEE, per germline (reference sequence). CDR3 length: 11 residues. V lost 6 bases and J 2 bases, leaving 5 bases between the germline ends. CDR3 residues: CASTLNTEAFF. The CDR3 nucleotides are TGTGCCAGCACTCTAAACACTGAAGCTTTCTTT.

The gene calls are TRBV2 and TRBJ2-7; 7 nucleotides align to TRBD2. In germline, CDR1 is SNHLY, CDR2 FYNNEI. This CDR3 comprises 17 residues. Trimming cost V 0 bases and J 0 bases; bases outside gene matches: 8. CDR3 residues: CASSEALQTSFSYEQYF. DNA for the CDR3: TGTGCCAGCAGTGAAGCGCTTCAGACTAGCTTCTCCTACGAGCAGTACTTC.

The rearrangement links TRBV11-3 to TRBJ1-1; possibly TRBD1 for D (6 bases). The germline gives CDR1 SGHNT, CDR2 YENEEA. This CDR3 has 14 amino acids. V lost 6 bases and J lost 5, with 16 bases in between. The CDR3 nucleotides read TGTGCCAGCAGGCGATTATCCGGGACAACTGAAGCTTTCTTT. Its translation: CASRRLSGTTEAFF.

This chain links TRBV9 with TRBJ1-2; 7 bases agree with TRBD1. The junction had 13 bases not matched to a gene; V was cut back by 4 bases and J by 4 bases. The CDR3 spans 16 residues. Germline loops: CDR1 SGDLS, CDR2 YYNGEE. The CDR3: CASSPQREDRAYGYTF. CDR3 nucleotides: TGTGCCAGCAGCCCGCAAAGGGAAGACAGGGCCTATGGCTACACCTTC.

The chain is built from TRBV5-5 and TRBJ2-1, with 7 bases lining up with TRBD2. Germline CDR1 is SGHKS and CDR2 is YYEKEE (reference sequence). This CDR3 contains 15 residues. V lost 2 bases to trimming and J lost 7 bases; unmatched junction nucleotides: 9. CDR3 sequence reads: CASSFGLPGGNEQFF. The CDR3, as DNA: TGTGCCAGCAGCTTCGGGTTACCGGGGGGAAATGAGCAGTTCTTC.

CDR3 in amino acids: CASSLGTGNYGYTF. CDR3 in DNA: TGTGCCAGCAGCTTGGGTACAGGGAACTATGGCTACACCTTC. The genes are TRBV5-5 and TRBJ1-2, with a possible D match to TRBD1 (6 bases). Germline values: CDR1 SGHKS, CDR2 YYEKEE (reference sequence). V lost 0 bases, J lost 2 bases, and 8 bases lay in between. The CDR3 sequence is 14 residues long.

This clone appeared a single time. The chain links TRBV6-2 or TRBV6-3 to TRBJ2-3, with D possibly TRBD1 on 6 matching bases. Germline CDR1 and CDR2: MNHEY and SVGEGT. The CDR3 is 17 amino acids. Trimming pared 2 bases from V and 6 bases from J, leaving 21 bases between. CDR3 in DNA: TGTGCCAGCAGTTACCCTTCCAGGGGACCCACCCAGGATACGCAGTATTTT. Amino acids: CASSYPSRGPTQDTQYF.

The CDR3 loop reads CASSSQIAGFDEQYF. The CDR3 DNA reads as TGTGCCAGCAGCTCCCAAATAGCGGGATTTGACGAGCAGTACTTC. The chain carries TRBV5-4 and TRBJ2-7; 8 bases agree with TRBD2. The germline V gene encodes CDR1 SGHNT and CDR2 YYREEE (reference sequence). V lost 3 bases, J lost 5 bases, and 10 bases stayed unmatched. The CDR3 is 15 residues long. Together with reference TRBV5-4 and TRBJ2-7, the CDR3 gives the full variable domain: ETGVTQSPTHLIKTRGQQVTLRCSSQSGHNTVSWYQQALGQGPQFIFQYYREEENGRGNFPPRFSGLQFPNYSSELNVNALELDDSALYLCASSSQIAGFDEQYFGPGTRLTVT.

The chain employs TRBV6-2 or TRBV6-3 and TRBJ1-5; unclear D gene. Germline CDR1 and CDR2: MNHEY and SVGEGT. V was cut by 4 bases and J by 7 bases, with 8 bases left in between. The CDR3 totals 12 residues. Here the CDR3 DNA reads TGTGCCAGCAGTTTTCAGTACCAGCCCCAGCATTTT. It yields the protein CASSFQYQPQHF.

V gene TRBV4-2 combines with J gene TRBJ1-5; D is uncertain. Looked up from germline, CDR1 is LGHNA and CDR2 is YNFKEQ. The length of the CDR3 is 13 residues. The V gene lost 0 bases and the J gene lost 7 bases, with 7 bases spanning the gap. The DNA of the CDR3 is TGTGCCAGCAGCCAAGATCCATCACAGCCCCAGCATTTT. It encodes CASSQDPSQPQHF.